Included here is one TCR beta chain sequence, with context. Its antigen is unknown. The sample holds no much larger clone one base away, and base qualities are not on file. Inclusive of the bounding cysteine and phenylalanine, the CDR3 is 13 residues long. Only the CDR3 DNA stays, 39 bases, in frame from base 1. According to the germline V gene, CDR1 reads SGHTA and CDR2 reads FQGNSA. V is shortened by 1 base, J by 7 bases, and the region joining them spans 8 bases. Participants in the prospective study were enrolled through a virtual design, were aged about 18 to 100 years, and lived in 20 to 30 United States geographic areas. To assign participants to cohorts, the prospective study relied on clinical history that participants themselves reported in a screening survey and a study questionnaire. Recovered participants in ImmuneRACE Cohort 3 were defined by two consecutive negative NP/OP PCR tests, clearance by a healthcare professional, or resolution of symptoms. In the prospective study, mobile phlebotomists collected whole blood, serum and a nasopharyngeal or oropharyngeal swab from each participant. Additional blood draws and questionnaires over a roughly two-month period could optionally be provided by prospective study participants. Prospective study blood samples were shipped either frozen or at room temperature before DNA extraction.

The immunoSEQ Assay, a bias-controlled multiplex PCR, was used to amplify TCRbeta CDR3 regions from genomic DNA. From the authors' description of their analysis: Within the assay, amplification of reference gene primers was used to estimate how many nucleated cells each sample contained. Sequence reads were collapsed and filtered to measure the absolute abundance of every unique TCRbeta CDR3 rearrangement. Productive Simpson clonality was computed per sample as the square root of Simpson's diversity index over productive rearrangements. TCRdb limited this immuneACCESS table to in-frame rearrangements with V and J called. A share of clones is missing; checked studies link under half to unresolved V genes, and the rest is unexplained. The V and J calls and clone size were taken over from that table, and D and trimming were inferred from the DNA. The sample table shows about 210,000 clones, and roughly 90% are seen once. The ten largest clonotypes hold 6.5% to 9.5% of the sample.

These data are taken from a study of blood T cell repertoires in COVID-19 (TCRdb year 2020). Regarding the study in general: Collaborator samples came from the United States, Italy and Spain and covered acute and convalescent phases of COVID-19. The prospective study material was composed of cDNA or gDNA derived from T cells, B-cell-depleted T cells, or PBMCs. Deeply sampled blood TCRbeta repertoires from subjects exposed to, actively infected with, or recovered from COVID-19 were included in the dataset. The repertoires were made available in a free public database intended to serve as a resource for research on the immune response to SARS-CoV-2. Samples came from the ongoing ImmuneRACE study (first 160 participants) plus 1,254 subjects from 6 global collaborators. The sample metadata nearly always contained a de-identified subject ID, COVID-19 status, age in years and sex. Where available, HLA class I and class II types were obtained from metadata supplied by the sample provider rather than from assay-based typing. Beyond this particular receptor, the publication reports: How much clinical and demographic metadata was included differed by source and by participant, and the metadata was provided uncurated.

This clonotype was obtained from a woman between 18 and 30 years old who had recovered from COVID-19. This sequence uses TRBV7-2 and TRBJ1-5, with no reliable assignment of the D segment. The sequenced sample was PBMCs or T cells enriched from blood (not recorded which). The CDR3 region reads CASSLGEGQPQHF. DNA sequence: TGTGCCAGCAGCTTAGGGGAGGGCCAGCCCCAGCATTTT.